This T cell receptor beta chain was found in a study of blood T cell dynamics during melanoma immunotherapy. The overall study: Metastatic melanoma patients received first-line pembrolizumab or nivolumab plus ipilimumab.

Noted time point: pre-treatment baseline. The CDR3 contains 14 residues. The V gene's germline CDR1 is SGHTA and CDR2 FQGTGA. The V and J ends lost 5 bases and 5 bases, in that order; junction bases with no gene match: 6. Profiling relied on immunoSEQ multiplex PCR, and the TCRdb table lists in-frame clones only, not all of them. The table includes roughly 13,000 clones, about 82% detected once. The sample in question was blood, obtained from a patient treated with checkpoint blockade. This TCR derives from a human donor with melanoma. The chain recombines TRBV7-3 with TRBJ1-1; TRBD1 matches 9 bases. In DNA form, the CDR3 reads TGTGCCAGCAGCCTCGGGACAGGGAGGACTGAAGCTTTCTTT. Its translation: CASSLGTGRTEAFF.